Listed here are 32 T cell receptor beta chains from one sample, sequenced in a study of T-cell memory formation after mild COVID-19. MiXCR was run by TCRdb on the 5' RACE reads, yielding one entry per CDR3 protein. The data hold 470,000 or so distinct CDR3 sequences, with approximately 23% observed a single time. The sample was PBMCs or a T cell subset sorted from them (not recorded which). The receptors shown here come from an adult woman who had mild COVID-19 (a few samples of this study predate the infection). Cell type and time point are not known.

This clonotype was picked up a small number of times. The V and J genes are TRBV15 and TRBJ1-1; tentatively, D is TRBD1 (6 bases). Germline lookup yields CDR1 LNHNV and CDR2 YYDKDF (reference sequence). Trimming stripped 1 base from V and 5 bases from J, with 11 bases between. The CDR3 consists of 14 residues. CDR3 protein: CATSRGLQGTEAFF. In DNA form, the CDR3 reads TGTGCCACCAGCAGAGGCTTACAGGGAACTGAAGCTTTCTTT.

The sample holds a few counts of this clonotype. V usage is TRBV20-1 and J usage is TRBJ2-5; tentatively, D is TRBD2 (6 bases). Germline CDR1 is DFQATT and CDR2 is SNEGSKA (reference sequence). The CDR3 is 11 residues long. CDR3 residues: CIAGWRETQYF. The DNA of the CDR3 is TGCATCGCGGGGTGGCGAGAGACCCAGTACTTC.

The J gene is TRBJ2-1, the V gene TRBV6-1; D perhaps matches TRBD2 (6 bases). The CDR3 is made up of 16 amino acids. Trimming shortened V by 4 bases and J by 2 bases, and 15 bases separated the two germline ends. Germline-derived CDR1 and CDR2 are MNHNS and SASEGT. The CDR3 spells CASSVDMEGTYNEQFF. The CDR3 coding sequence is TGTGCCAGCAGTGTGGACATGGAGGGAACCTACAATGAGCAGTTCTTC.

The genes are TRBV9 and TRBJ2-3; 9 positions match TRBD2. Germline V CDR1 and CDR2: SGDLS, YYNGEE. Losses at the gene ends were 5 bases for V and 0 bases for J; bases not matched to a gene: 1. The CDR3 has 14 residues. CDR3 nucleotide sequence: TGTGCCAGCAGGCGGGGGGGAAGCACAGATACGCAGTATTTT. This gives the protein CASRRGGSTDTQYF.

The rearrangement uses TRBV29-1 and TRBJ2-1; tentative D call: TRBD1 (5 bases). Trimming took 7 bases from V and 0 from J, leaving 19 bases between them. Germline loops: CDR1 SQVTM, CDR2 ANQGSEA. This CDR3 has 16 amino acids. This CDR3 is CSGTPQGWSSYNEQFF. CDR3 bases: TGCAGCGGAACACCGCAGGGTTGGAGCTCCTACAATGAGCAGTTCTTC.

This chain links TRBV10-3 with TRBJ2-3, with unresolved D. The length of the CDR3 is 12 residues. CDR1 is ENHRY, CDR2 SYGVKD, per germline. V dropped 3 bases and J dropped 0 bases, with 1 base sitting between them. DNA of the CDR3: TGTGCCATCAGTGATAGCACAGATACGCAGTATTTT. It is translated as CAISDSTDTQYF.

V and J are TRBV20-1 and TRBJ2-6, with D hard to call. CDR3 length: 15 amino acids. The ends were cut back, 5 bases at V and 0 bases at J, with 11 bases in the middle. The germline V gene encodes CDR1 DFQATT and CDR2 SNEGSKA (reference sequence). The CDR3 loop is CSAPRRFSGANVLTF. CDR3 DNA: TGCAGTGCTCCACGACGGTTCTCTGGGGCCAACGTCCTGACTTTC.

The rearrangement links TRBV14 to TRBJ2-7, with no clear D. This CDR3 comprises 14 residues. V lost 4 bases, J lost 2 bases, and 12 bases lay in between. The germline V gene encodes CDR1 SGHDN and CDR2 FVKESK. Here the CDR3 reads CASSPLAGPYEQYF. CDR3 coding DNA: TGTGCCAGCAGCCCCCTTGCCGGACCCTACGAGCAGTACTTC.

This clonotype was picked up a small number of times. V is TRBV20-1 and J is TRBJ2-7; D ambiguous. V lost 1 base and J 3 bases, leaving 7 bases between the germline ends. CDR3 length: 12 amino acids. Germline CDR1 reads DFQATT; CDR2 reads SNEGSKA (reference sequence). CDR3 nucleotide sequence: TGCAGTGCTAGAGCTGACGTCTACGAGCAGTACTTC. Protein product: CSARADVYEQYF.

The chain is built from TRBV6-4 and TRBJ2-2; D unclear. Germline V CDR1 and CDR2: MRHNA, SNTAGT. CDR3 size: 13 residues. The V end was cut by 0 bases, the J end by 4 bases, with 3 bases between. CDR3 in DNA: TGTGCCAGCAGTGACTCGACCACCGGGGAGCTGTTTTTT. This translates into CASSDSTTGELFF.

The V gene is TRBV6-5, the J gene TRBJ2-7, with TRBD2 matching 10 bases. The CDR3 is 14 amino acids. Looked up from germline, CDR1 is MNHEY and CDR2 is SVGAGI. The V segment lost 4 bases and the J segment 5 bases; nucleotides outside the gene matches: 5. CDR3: CASSLSGRVDEQYF. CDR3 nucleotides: TGTGCCAGCAGTTTAAGCGGGAGGGTAGACGAGCAGTACTTC.

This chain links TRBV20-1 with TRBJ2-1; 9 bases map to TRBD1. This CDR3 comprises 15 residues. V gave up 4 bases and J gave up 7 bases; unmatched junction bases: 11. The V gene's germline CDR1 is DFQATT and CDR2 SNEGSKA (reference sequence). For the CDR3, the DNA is TGCAGTGCTAAATCTTACAGGGGGCGAAAAAATGAGCAGTTCTTC. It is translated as CSAKSYRGRKNEQFF.

The CDR3 spells CSSRRAGRGPDEQFF. The DNA of the CDR3 is TGCAGCTCACGAAGAGCCGGGAGAGGACCCGATGAGCAGTTCTTC. The rearrangement links TRBV29-1 to TRBJ2-1; tentative D call: TRBD2 (6 bases). The CDR3 runs 15 residues. Germline values: CDR1 SQVTM, CDR2 ANQGSEA. Trimming cost V 8 bases and J 8 bases, with 25 bases left between them.

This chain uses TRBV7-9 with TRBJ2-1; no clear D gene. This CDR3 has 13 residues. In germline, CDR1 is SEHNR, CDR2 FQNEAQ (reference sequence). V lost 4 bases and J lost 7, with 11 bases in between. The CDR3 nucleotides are TGTGCCAGCAGCTCTTACAAGGAGAATGAGCAGTTCTTC. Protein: CASSSYKENEQFF.

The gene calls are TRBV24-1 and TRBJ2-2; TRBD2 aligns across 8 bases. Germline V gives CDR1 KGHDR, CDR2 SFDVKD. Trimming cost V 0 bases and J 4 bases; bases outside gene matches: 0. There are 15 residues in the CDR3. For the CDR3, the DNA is TGTGCCACCAGTGATTTGACTAGCGGCACCGGGGAGCTGTTTTTT. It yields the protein CATSDLTSGTGELFF.

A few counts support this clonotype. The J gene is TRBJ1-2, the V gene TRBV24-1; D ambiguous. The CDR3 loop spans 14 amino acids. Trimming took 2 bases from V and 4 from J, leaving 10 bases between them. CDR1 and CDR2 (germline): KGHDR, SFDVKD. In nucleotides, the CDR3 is TGTGCCACCAGTGATTCACGGGAGTTCTATGGCTACACCTTC. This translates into CATSDSREFYGYTF.

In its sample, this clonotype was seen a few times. CDR3 sequence: CASSSGASGGNEQFF. The CDR3 nucleotides are TGTGCCAGCAGCTCCGGGGCTAGCGGGGGAAATGAGCAGTTCTTC. V usage is TRBV5-5 and J usage is TRBJ2-1; 10 nucleotides match TRBD2. Germline loops: CDR1 SGHKS, CDR2 YYEKEE (reference sequence). The junction had 7 bases not matched to a gene; V was cut back by 3 bases and J by 7 bases. The CDR3 length is 15 residues. The full variable domain, in which reference TRBV5-5 and TRBJ2-1 provide the parts outside the CDR3, is DAGVTQSPTHLIKTRGQQVTLRCSPISGHKSVSWYQQVLGQGPQFIFQYYEKEERGRGNFPDRFSARQFPNYSSELNVNALLLGDSALYLCASSSGASGGNEQFFGPGTRLTVL.

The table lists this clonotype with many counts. The CDR3 region is CASSYSGSGAQETQYF. CDR3 DNA: TGTGCCAGCAGTTACTCTGGTAGCGGGGCACAAGAGACCCAGTACTTC. This chain joins TRBV6-2 or TRBV6-3 and TRBJ2-5; 8 bases are a match to TRBD2. The germline CDR1 and CDR2 sequences are MNHEY and SVGEGT. CDR3 size: 16 residues. Trimming at V came to 0 bases and at J to 2 bases, leaving 5 bases not matched to a gene.

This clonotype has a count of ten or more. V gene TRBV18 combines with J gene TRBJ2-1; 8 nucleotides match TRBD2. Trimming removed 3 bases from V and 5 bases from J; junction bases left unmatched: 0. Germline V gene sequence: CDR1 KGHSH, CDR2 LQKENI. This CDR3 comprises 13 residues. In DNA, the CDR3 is TGTGCCAGCTCACCGGGACTAGACAATGAGCAGTTCTTC. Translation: CASSPGLDNEQFF.

The CDR3 protein is CASSPPSQDTEAFF. As DNA, the CDR3 is TGTGCCAGCTCACCCCCTTCACAGGACACTGAAGCTTTCTTT. The V and J genes are TRBV18 and TRBJ1-1, with a possible D match to TRBD1 (5 bases). Germline assignment: CDR1 KGHSH and CDR2 LQKENI. Trimming left V 3 bases short and J 3 bases short, with 11 bases between. The CDR3 extends over 14 amino acids.

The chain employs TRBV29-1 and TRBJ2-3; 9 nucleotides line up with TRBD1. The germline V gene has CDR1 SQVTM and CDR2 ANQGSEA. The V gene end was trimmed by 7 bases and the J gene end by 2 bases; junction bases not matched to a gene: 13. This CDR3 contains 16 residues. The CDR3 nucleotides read TGCAGCGGAACCTTACGGGACAGGGTTTCCACAGATACGCAGTATTTT. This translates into CSGTLRDRVSTDTQYF.

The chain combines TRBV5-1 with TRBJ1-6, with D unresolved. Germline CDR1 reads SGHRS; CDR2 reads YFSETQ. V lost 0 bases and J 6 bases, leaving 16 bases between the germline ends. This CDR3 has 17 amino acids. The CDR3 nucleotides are TGCGCCAGCAGCTTGGTTGGCCCCAGCAGGAGTAATTCACCCCTCCACTTT. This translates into CASSLVGPSRSNSPLHF. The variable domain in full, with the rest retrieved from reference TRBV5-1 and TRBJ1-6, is KAGVTQTPRYLIKTRGQQVTLSCSPISGHRSVSWYQQTPGQGLQFLFEYFSETQRNKGNFPGRFSGRQFSNSRSEMNVSTLELGDSALYLCASSLVGPSRSNSPLHFGNGTRLTVT.

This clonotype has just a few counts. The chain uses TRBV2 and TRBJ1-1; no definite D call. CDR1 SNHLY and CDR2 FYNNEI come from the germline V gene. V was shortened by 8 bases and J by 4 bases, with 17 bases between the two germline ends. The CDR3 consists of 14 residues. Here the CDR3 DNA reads TGTGCCAGCTCCGAAGTTGGGTACTCCACTGAAGCTTTCTTT. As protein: CASSEVGYSTEAFF.

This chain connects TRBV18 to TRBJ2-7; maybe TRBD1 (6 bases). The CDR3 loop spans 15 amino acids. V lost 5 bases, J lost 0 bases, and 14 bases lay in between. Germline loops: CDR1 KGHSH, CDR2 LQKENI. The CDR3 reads CASSATGSSSYEQYF. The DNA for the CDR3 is TGTGCCAGCTCAGCTACAGGGTCGAGCTCCTACGAGCAGTACTTC.

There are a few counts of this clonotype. This CDR3 reads CASSERQGSSYNEQFF. As DNA, the CDR3 is TGTGCCAGCAGCGAACGACAGGGGAGCTCCTACAATGAGCAGTTCTTC. V usage is TRBV9 and J usage is TRBJ2-1; 8 bases are shared with TRBD1. With 3 bases clipped from V and 0 bases from J, the junction kept 5 bases outside the gene matches. The CDR3 is 16 amino acids. Germline V gene sequence: CDR1 SGDLS, CDR2 YYNGEE.

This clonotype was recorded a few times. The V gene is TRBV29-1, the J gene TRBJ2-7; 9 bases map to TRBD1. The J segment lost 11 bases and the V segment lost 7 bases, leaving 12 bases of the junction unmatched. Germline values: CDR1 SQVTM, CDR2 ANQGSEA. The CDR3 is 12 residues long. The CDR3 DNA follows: TGCAGCGGGCTACAGGGGGCTCGGCGTGAGTACTTC. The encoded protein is CSGLQGARREYF.

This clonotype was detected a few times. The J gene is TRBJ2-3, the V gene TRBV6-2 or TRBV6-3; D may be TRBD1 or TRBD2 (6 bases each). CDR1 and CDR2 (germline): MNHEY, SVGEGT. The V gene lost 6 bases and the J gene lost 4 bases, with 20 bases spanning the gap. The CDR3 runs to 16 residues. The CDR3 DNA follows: TGTGCCAGCAGCAACGCGGGACAAATAGACGCAGATACGCAGTATTTT. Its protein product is CASSNAGQIDADTQYF.

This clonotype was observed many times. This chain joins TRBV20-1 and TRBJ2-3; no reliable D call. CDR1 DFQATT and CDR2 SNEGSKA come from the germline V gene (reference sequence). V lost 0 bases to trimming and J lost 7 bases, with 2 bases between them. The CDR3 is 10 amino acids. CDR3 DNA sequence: TGCAGTGCTAGAGATAATACGCAGTATTTT. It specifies CSARDNTQYF.

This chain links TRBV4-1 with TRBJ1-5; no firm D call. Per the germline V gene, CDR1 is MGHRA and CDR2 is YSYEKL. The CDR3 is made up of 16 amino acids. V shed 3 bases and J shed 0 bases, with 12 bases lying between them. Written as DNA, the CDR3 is TGCGCCAGCAGCCACACGGGATCTTATAGCAATCAGCCCCAGCATTTT. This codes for CASSHTGSYSNQPQHF.

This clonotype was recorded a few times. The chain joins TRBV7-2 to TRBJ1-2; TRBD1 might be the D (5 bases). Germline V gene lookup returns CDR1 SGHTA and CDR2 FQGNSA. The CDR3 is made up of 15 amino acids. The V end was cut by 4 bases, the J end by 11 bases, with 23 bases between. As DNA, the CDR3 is TGTGCCAGCAGCTCAGCCCCGGCAGGGAAAAGAGGTTACACCTTC. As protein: CASSSAPAGKRGYTF.

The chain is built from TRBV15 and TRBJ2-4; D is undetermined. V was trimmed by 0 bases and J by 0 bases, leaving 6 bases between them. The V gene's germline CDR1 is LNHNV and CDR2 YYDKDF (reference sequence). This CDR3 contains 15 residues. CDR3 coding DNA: TGTGCCACCAGCAGAGAAATGGCAGCCAAAAACATTCAGTACTTC. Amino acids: CATSREMAAKNIQYF.

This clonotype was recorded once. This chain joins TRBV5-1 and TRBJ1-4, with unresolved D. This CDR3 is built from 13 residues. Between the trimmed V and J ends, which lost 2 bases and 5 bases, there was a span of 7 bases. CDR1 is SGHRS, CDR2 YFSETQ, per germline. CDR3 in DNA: TGCGCCAGCAGCTTTTCTCAGAATGAAAAACTGTTTTTT. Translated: CASSFSQNEKLFF.